This T cell receptor (beta chain) emerged from a study of T-cell reconstitution after alpha-beta-depleted transplantation in children. CDR3 length: 14 residues. Germline V CDR1 and CDR2: DFQATT, SNEGSKA (reference sequence). V was shortened by 3 bases and J by 7 bases, with 15 bases between the two germline ends. This clonotype has a handful of counts. Molecular barcoding with unique molecular identifiers was used for the TCRbeta library. Each CDR3 protein gets one entry after TCRdb re-called the PCR reads with MiXCR. The data contain hundreds of thousands of distinct CDR3 sequences, roughly 17% of them singletons.

This clonotype was sampled from a boy under two years old who had a stem cell transplant for Wiskott-Aldrich syndrome, so the T cells may come from the graft donor. This chain connects TRBV20-1 to TRBJ1-4, with D hard to call. Sequenced material: PBMCs, mostly from graft donor cells, taken 360 days after TCRalphabeta/CD19-depleted stem cell transplant. This CDR3 reads CSAREGRIGEKLFF. As DNA, the CDR3 is TGCAGTGCTAGGGAGGGCAGGATTGGTGAAAAACTGTTTTTT.